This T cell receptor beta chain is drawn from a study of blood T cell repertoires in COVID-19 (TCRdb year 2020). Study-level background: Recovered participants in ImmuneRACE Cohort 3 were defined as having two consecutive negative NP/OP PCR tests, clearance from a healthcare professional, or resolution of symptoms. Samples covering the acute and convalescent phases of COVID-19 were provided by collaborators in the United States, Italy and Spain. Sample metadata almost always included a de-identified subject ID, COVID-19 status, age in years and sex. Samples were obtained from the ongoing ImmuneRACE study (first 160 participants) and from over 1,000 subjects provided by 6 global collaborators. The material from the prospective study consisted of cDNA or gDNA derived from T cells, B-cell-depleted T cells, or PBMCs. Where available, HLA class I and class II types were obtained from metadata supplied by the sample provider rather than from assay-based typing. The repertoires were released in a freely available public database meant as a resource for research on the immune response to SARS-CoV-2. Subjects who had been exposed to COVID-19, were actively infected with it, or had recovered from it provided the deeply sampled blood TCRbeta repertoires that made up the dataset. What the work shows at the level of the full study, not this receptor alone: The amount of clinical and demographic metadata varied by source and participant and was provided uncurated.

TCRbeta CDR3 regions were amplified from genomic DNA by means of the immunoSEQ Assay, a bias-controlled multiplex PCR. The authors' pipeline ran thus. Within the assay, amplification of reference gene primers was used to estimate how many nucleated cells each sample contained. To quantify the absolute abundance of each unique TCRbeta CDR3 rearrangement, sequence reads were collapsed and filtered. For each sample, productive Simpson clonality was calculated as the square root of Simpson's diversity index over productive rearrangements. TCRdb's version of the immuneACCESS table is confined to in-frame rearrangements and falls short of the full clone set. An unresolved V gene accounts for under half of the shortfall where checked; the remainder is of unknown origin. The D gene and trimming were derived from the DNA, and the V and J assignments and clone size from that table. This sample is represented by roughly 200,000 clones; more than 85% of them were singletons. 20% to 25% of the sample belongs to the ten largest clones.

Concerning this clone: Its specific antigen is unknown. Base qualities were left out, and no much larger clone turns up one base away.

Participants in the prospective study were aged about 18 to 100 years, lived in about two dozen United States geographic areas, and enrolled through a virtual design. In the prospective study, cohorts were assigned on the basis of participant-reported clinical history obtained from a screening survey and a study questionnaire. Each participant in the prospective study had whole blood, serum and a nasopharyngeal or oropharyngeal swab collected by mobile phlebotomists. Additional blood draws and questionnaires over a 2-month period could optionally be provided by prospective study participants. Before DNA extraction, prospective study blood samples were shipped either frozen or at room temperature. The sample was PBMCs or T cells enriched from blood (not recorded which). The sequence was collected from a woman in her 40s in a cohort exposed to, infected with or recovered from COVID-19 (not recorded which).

Here the CDR3 is given as CASSLSGVARTGANVLTF. The DNA sequence is TGTGCCAGCAGCCTATCCGGAGTAGCCCGAACTGGGGCCAACGTCCTGACTTTC. The sequence links TRBV14 to TRBJ2-6, with the D gene not clear enough to name. The CDR3 runs 18 amino acids, cysteine and phenylalanine included. Of the read, only the CDR3 DNA is kept; its 54 bases are in frame from base 1. Relative to germline, V is 4 bases shorter and J is 2 bases shorter, with 18 bases between their ends. Looking up the germline V gene yields CDR1 SGHDN and CDR2 FVKESK. Outside the CDR3, residues come from the reference TRBV14 and TRBJ2-6 proteins, so the full variable domain is: EAGVTQFPSHSVIEKGQTVTLRCDPISGHDNLYWYRRVMGKEIKFLLHFVKESKQDESGMPNNRFLAERTGGTYSTLKVQPAELEDSGVYFCASSLSGVARTGANVLTFGAGSRLTVL.